These 18 T cell receptor beta chains were all obtained from the same sample, sequenced in a study of blood T cell repertoires in COVID-19. Sequenced by immunoSEQ multiplex PCR; TCRdb stores in-frame clones only, minus some. The sample records approximately 290,000 clones, approximately 90% being singletons. The sample consisted of peripheral blood. The receptors derive from an older woman with acute or convalescent COVID-19.

The chain uses TRBV6-6 and TRBJ2-3; 10 bases are shared with TRBD2. Unmatched junction bases numbered 12, after V lost 5 bases and J lost 1 base. CDR3 length: 18 residues. Germline V gene sequence: CDR1 MNHNY, CDR2 SVGAGI (reference sequence). The CDR3 bases are TGTGCCAGCAGTCCCGCAGCGGGAGGGATATTGCGCACAGATACGCAGTATTTT. Translation gives CASSPAAGGILRTDTQYF.

The rearrangement uses TRBV18 and TRBJ1-2, with D maybe TRBD1 (5 bases). V gave up 4 bases and J gave up 2 bases, with 11 bases separating them. Germline CDR1 reads KGHSH; CDR2 reads LQKENI. CDR3 size: 14 residues. This chain's CDR3 is CASSRGGRNYGYTF. DNA of the CDR3: TGTGCCAGCTCACGCGGGGGTAGAAACTATGGCTACACCTTC.

The chain recombines TRBV7-2 with TRBJ2-1; tentative D call: TRBD2 (6 bases). Deletions cut 5 bases from V and 5 bases from J, with 13 bases between. The CDR3 covers 14 residues. Germline values: CDR1 SGHTA, CDR2 FQGNSA. The CDR3 DNA reads as TGTGCCAGCAGCAAATCATGGGGGGACAATGAGCAGTTCTTC. Protein product: CASSKSWGDNEQFF.

The V and J genes are TRBV27 and TRBJ1-5; 8 nucleotides match TRBD1. This CDR3 contains 14 residues. CDR1 and CDR2 from the germline V gene are MNHEY and SMNVEV (reference sequence). J gave up 5 bases and V 6 bases, and 6 bases lay outside the gene matches. The CDR3 DNA sequence: TGTGCCAGCAGCGGACAGGGCGCCGATCAGCCCCAGCATTTT. Translation gives CASSGQGADQPQHF.

The rearrangement links TRBV24-1 to TRBJ1-6; D perhaps matches TRBD1 (6 bases). V was pared by 7 bases and J by 6 bases, with 9 bases between. The CDR3 is 13 amino acids. Germline CDR1 and CDR2: KGHDR and SFDVKD. For the CDR3, the DNA is TGTGCCACCAGAGGACAGTCTAATTCACCCCTCCACTTT. It specifies CATRGQSNSPLHF.

In DNA, the CDR3 is TGTGCCAGCAGCTCACACCGTGGACTAGCGGGAAAGGTCTCCTACGAGCAGTACTTC. This gives the protein CASSSHRGLAGKVSYEQYF. The J gene is TRBJ2-7, the V gene TRBV7-3; 12 bases map to TRBD2. The CDR3 extends over 19 amino acids. Germline CDR1 is SGHTA and CDR2 is FQGTGA. Germline trimming cut 4 bases from V and 0 bases from J; bases unmatched to any gene: 13.

This rearrangement joins TRBV6-2 or TRBV6-3 to TRBJ2-1, with 13 bases fitting TRBD2. The germline gives CDR1 MNHEY, CDR2 SVGEGT. With 2 bases clipped from V and 0 bases from J, the junction kept 4 bases outside the gene matches. The CDR3 totals 18 residues. For the CDR3, the DNA is TGTGCCAGCAGTTACGAACTAGCGGGAGGGAGCTCCTACAATGAGCAGTTCTTC. As protein: CASSYELAGGSSYNEQFF.

V usage is TRBV10-3 and J usage is TRBJ2-2; 9 bases fit TRBD1. The CDR3 length is 15 residues. Germline CDR1 is ENHRY and CDR2 is SYGVKD. The junction had 3 bases not matched to a gene; V was cut back by 7 bases and J by 0 bases. The DNA for the CDR3 is TGTGCCATCAAACAGGGGGCGACGAACACCGGGGAGCTGTTTTTT. Residues: CAIKQGATNTGELFF.

This clone was counted between two and nine times. V usage is TRBV4-2 and J usage is TRBJ1-3; the D gene is possibly TRBD1 (5 bases). The CDR3 is made up of 15 amino acids. V lost 2 bases and J 0 bases, leaving 8 bases between the germline ends. Germline V lookup: CDR1 LGHNA, CDR2 YNFKEQ. The CDR3 reads CASSQSTGSGNTIYF. The CDR3 DNA reads TGTGCCAGCAGCCAATCCACAGGCTCTGGAAACACCATATATTTT.

This clone was counted once. This chain uses TRBV5-8 with TRBJ2-3; 7 nucleotides match TRBD1. The CDR3 consists of 14 residues. J lost 6 bases, V lost 4 bases, and 8 bases had no gene match. The germline gives CDR1 SGHTS, CDR2 YDEGEE. This CDR3 reads CASSPGRGLDTQYF. The CDR3 coding sequence is TGTGCCAGCAGCCCCGGAAGGGGGCTGGATACGCAGTATTTT. Variable domain in full (rest from reference TRBV5-8 and TRBJ2-3): EAGVTQSPTHLIKTRGQQATLRCSPISGHTSVYWYQQALGLGLQFLLWYDEGEERNRGNFPPRFSGRQFPNYSSELNVNALELEDSALYLCASSPGRGLDTQYFGPGTRLTVL.

This rearrangement joins TRBV5-5 to TRBJ1-4; 12 bases align to TRBD1. After removal of 4 bases from V and 7 bases from J, the junction contained 8 bases not matched to a gene. The length of the CDR3 is 16 residues. Germline V gene sequence: CDR1 SGHKS, CDR2 YYEKEE (reference sequence). CDR3 DNA: TGTGCCAGCAGCCGGGGACAGGGGGCAGTTAGTGAAAAACTGTTTTTT. Protein sequence: CASSRGQGAVSEKLFF.

This rearrangement joins TRBV28 to TRBJ1-4; no definite D call. Germline V gene lookup returns CDR1 MDHEN and CDR2 SYDVKM. Trimming shortened V by 7 bases and J by 4 bases, and 10 bases separated the two germline ends. This CDR3 contains 13 residues. The CDR3 DNA reads TGTGCCAGCAAGACACGGGGTAATGAAAAACTGTTTTTT. This codes for CASKTRGNEKLFF.

V gene TRBV11-2 combines with J gene TRBJ1-2; weak D call: TRBD1 (5 bases). This CDR3 comprises 14 residues. Germline-derived CDR1 and CDR2 are SGHAT and FQNNGV. V gave up 3 bases and J gave up 5 bases, with 13 bases separating them. CDR3 sequence: CASSFFDSSYGYTF. The CDR3 DNA reads TGTGCCAGCAGCTTCTTTGACAGCTCTTATGGCTACACCTTC.

This chain connects TRBV3-1 (or the pseudogene TRBV3-2) to TRBJ1-5, with no clear D. Germline CDR1 is LGHDT and CDR2 is YNNKEL (reference sequence). The CDR3 extends over 13 amino acids. V was pared by 1 base and J by 9 bases, with 10 bases between. The CDR3 protein is CASSQGRNRPQHF. DNA for the CDR3: TGTGCCAGCAGCCAAGGTAGAAATAGGCCCCAGCATTTT.

The chain uses TRBV29-1 and TRBJ1-1, with D possibly matching TRBD1 (6 bases). CDR3 length equals 12 residues. Germline-derived CDR1 and CDR2 are SQVTM and ANQGSEA. Trimming shortened V by 8 bases and J by 1 base, and 11 bases separated the two germline ends. Here the CDR3 DNA reads TGCAGCTTCAACAGGGCGAACACTGAAGCTTTCTTT. This encodes CSFNRANTEAFF.

The chain employs TRBV27 and TRBJ1-1; D might be TRBD1 (6 bases). The CDR3 has 16 amino acids. CDR1 and CDR2 from the germline V gene are MNHEY and SMNVEV (reference sequence). V dropped 4 bases and J dropped 3 bases, with 18 bases sitting between them. The CDR3 loop is CASSSRGGLWDTEAFF. DNA of the CDR3: TGTGCCAGCAGTTCGAGGGGGGGGCTTTGGGACACTGAAGCTTTCTTT.

The V gene is TRBV27, the J gene TRBJ1-2; 8 bases align to TRBD1. Losses at the gene ends were 5 bases for V and 4 bases for J; bases not matched to a gene: 3. This CDR3 spans 13 amino acids. Germline CDR1 and CDR2: MNHEY and SMNVEV (reference sequence). CDR3 sequence: CASSITGGYGYTF. The CDR3, as DNA: TGTGCCAGCAGTATCACAGGGGGCTATGGCTACACCTTC.

There are a few counts of this clone. This sequence joins TRBV28 and TRBJ1-2; 7 bases fit TRBD1. Trimming removed 10 bases from V and 5 bases from J; junction bases left unmatched: 7. The CDR3 loop spans 12 amino acids. Germline CDR1 is MDHEN and CDR2 is SYDVKM. The CDR3 DNA sequence: TGTGCCACCCCGGGACAGTTTTATGGCTACACCTTC. Translation gives CATPGQFYGYTF.